These 29 T cell receptor beta chains were sequenced from one sample in a study of molecular identifiers for immune sequencing clone quantification. Each CDR3 protein gets one entry after TCRdb re-called the PCR reads with MiXCR. The sample consists of 85,000 to 130,000 distinct CDR3 sequences, roughly a third of them appearing once. The source material was naive CD8+ T cells from blood, with Jurkat cell RNA spiked in. The sample's subset: FACS-sorted CD8+CD4-CCR7+CD45RA+ naive T cells. The receptors were sampled from a human donor in good health. Some libraries in this study had Jurkat cell RNA spiked in.

This clonotype was picked up many times. The chain couples TRBV25-1 to TRBJ2-7; tentative D call: TRBD1 (5 bases). This CDR3 is 12 amino acids long. Trimming cost V 4 bases and J 1 base, with 5 bases left between them. Germline V CDR1 and CDR2: MGHDK, SYGVNS. The CDR3 reads CASSAGSYEQYF. The CDR3 DNA follows: TGTGCCAGCAGTGCAGGGTCCTACGAGCAGTACTTC.

This clonotype was detected only once. A read error may be the cause here, since a much bigger clone is one base away. The chain is built from TRBV28 and TRBJ2-7; 7 nucleotides align to TRBD2. There are 14 residues in the CDR3. Germline CDR1 is MDHEN and CDR2 is SYDVKM. V lost 5 bases and J lost 5; bases outside the gene matches: 9. The CDR3 sequence: CASSPFAGVNEQYF. As DNA, the CDR3 is TGTGCCAGCAGTCCCTTTGCGGGAGTTAACGAGCAGTACTTC.

The rearrangement links TRBV13 to TRBJ2-1; 10 nucleotides line up with TRBD2. The V and J ends lost 10 bases and 4 bases, in that order; junction bases with no gene match: 7. Germline values: CDR1 PRHDT, CDR2 FYEKMQ (reference sequence). CDR3 length equals 14 residues. The CDR3 nucleotides read TGTGCCACCACCGGACTAGCGGAATACAATGAGCAGTTCTTC. It is translated as CATTGLAEYNEQFF. Together with reference TRBV13 and TRBJ2-1, the CDR3 gives the full variable domain: AAGVIQSPRHLIKEKRETATLKCYPIPRHDTVYWYQQGPGQDPQFLISFYEKMQSDKGSIPDRFSAQQFSDYHSELNMSSLELGDSALYFCATTGLAEYNEQFFGPGTRLTVL.

Regarding this clonotype: Since no conserved phenylalanine or tryptophan closes the CDR3, a read error is the likely cause. The chain uses TRBV5-6 and TRBJ2-7; 8 bases map to TRBD2. CDR3 size: 17 residues. Germline loops: CDR1 SGHDT, CDR2 YYEEEE. V was clipped by 0 bases and J by 2 bases; unmatched bases: 10. The CDR3 bases are TGTGCCAGCAGCTTGGTTCGGGAGGGCCAATTTACCTACGAGCAGTACATC. Its translation is CASSLVREGQFTYEQYI.

The chain joins TRBV4-3 to TRBJ2-3; possible D gene TRBD2, 5 bases. The V and J ends lost 1 base and 5 bases respectively, with 7 bases between them. CDR1 is LGHNA, CDR2 YSLEER, per germline. CDR3 length equals 13 residues. Here the CDR3 DNA reads TGCGCCAGCAGCCAAGTCGGGGTAGATACGCAGTATTTT. The encoded protein is CASSQVGVDTQYF.

The rearrangement joins TRBV19 to TRBJ1-6; maybe TRBD1 (6 bases). The V gene's germline CDR1 is LNHDA and CDR2 SQIVND (reference sequence). Trimming left V 11 bases short and J 7 bases short, with 15 bases between. The CDR3 spans 13 residues. The CDR3 is CAGGGQTNSPLHF. DNA of the CDR3: TGTGCCGGGGGCGGGCAGACGAATTCACCCCTCCACTTT.

A few counts support this clonotype. The rearrangement links TRBV12-3 or TRBV12-4 to TRBJ2-3; D is unclear. This CDR3 has 12 residues. Trimming stripped 4 bases from V and 3 bases from J, with 5 bases between. CDR3 residues: CASSSRTDTQYF. The CDR3 nucleotides read TGTGCCAGCAGTTCAAGGACAGATACGCAGTATTTT.

Only a few counts were recorded for this clonotype. The chain joins TRBV12-3 or TRBV12-4 to TRBJ2-7, with 13 bases matching TRBD2. This CDR3 has 15 amino acids. V gave up 6 bases and J gave up 0 bases; unmatched junction bases: 2. CDR3 DNA: TGTGCCAGCAGGGGGACTAGCGGGAACTCCTACGAGCAGTACTTC. Residues: CASRGTSGNSYEQYF.

This clonotype was counted at least ten times. The chain has TRBV3-1 and TRBJ2-5; no clear D gene. Germline values: CDR1 LGHDT, CDR2 YNNKEL (reference sequence). This CDR3 contains 14 residues. V was shortened by 0 bases and J by 2 bases, with 7 bases between the two germline ends. In DNA, the CDR3 is TGTGCCAGCAGCCAAGAGGCCCTACAAGAGACCCAGTACTTC. As protein: CASSQEALQETQYF.

This clonotype was seen more than once but under ten times. This chain links TRBV4-1 with TRBJ2-3; D is uncertain. Germline assignment: CDR1 MGHRA and CDR2 YSYEKL. The V and J ends lost 0 bases and 4 bases respectively, with 5 bases between them. The CDR3 has 13 residues. The CDR3 nucleotides are TGCGCCAGCAGCCAAGACCGTCCAGATACGCAGTATTTT. Protein sequence: CASSQDRPDTQYF.

This clonotype was seen a handful of times. This clone may be a read error of a much larger clone one base away. Since the CDR3 does not end with the conserved phenylalanine or tryptophan, this likely comes from a read error. The V call is TRBV7-8, the J call TRBJ2-3; 7 nucleotides line up with TRBD2. Germline V CDR1 and CDR2: SGHVS, FQNEAQ. The CDR3 loop spans 16 amino acids. After removal of 4 bases from V and 4 bases from J, the junction contained 11 bases not matched to a gene. The CDR3 DNA follows: TGTGCCAGCAGCTGGACCGGGGGGAGAGGTGCAGATACGCAGTATTCT. Its protein is CASSWTGGRGADTQYS.

The gene calls are TRBV28 and TRBJ1-5, with 11 bases that match TRBD1. The CDR3 contains 14 residues. V shed 4 bases, J shed 6 bases, and the junction held 2 bases outside the gene matches. Germline CDR1 MDHEN, CDR2 SYDVKM. The CDR3 region is CASSWGQGGQPQHF. In DNA, the CDR3 is TGTGCCAGCAGTTGGGGACAGGGGGGTCAGCCCCAGCATTTT. The full variable domain, its missing parts supplied by reference TRBV28 and TRBJ1-5, is DVKVTQSSRYLVKRTGEKVFLECVQDMDHENMFWYRQDPGLGLRLIYFSYDVKMKEKGDIPEGYSVSREKKERFSLILESASTNQTSMYLCASSWGQGGQPQHFGDGTRLSIL.

A note on this clonotype: One base away lies a much larger clone, so this may be a sequencing read error. In nucleotides, the CDR3 is TGTGCCTCCGGGACTAGCGGGAGTGAGTTGACAGATACGCTGTATTTT. Translating it yields CASGTSGSELTDTLYF. The rearrangement uses TRBV7-9 and TRBJ2-3, with TRBD2 identical over 14 bases. Per the germline V gene, CDR1 is SEHNR and CDR2 is FQNEAQ (reference sequence). This CDR3 comprises 16 residues.

This sequence joins TRBV7-9 and TRBJ2-5; D is unresolved. Trimming left V 1 base short and J 4 bases short, with 10 bases between. CDR1 SEHNR and CDR2 FQNEAQ come from the germline V gene (reference sequence). The CDR3 is 14 amino acids. The CDR3 here is CASSLVALGETQYF. CDR3 nucleotides: TGTGCCAGCAGCTTAGTGGCGCTTGGAGAGACCCAGTACTTC.

There are a few counts of this clonotype. The chain employs TRBV7-6 and TRBJ2-1; possible D gene TRBD2, 5 bases. The CDR3 sequence is 12 residues long. The germline V and J ends were trimmed by 8 bases and 10 bases, with 15 bases remaining between them. Germline CDR1 SGHVS, CDR2 FNYEAQ. The chain's CDR3 is CASGSLAGEQFF. CDR3 DNA: TGTGCCAGCGGCTCCCTAGCAGGCGAGCAGTTCTTC.

This clonotype was seen many times. The CDR3, as DNA: TGTGCCAGCAGTTCCGCCCCTCTAGCGGGAGGTTTTAAAGAGACCCAGTACTTC. Its protein is CASSSAPLAGGFKETQYF. The chain uses TRBV28 and TRBJ2-5, with 11 bases identical to TRBD2. CDR3 length: 18 amino acids. Germline V lookup: CDR1 MDHEN, CDR2 SYDVKM. V shed 4 bases, J shed 3 bases, and the junction held 13 bases outside the gene matches.

This chain links TRBV12-3 or TRBV12-4 with TRBJ2-5; possible D gene TRBD2, 6 bases. V was clipped by 4 bases and J by 4 bases, with 22 bases between them. The CDR3 covers 17 residues. CDR3 bases: TGTGCCAGCAGTTCCCTACTGGAGACTCGGAGGGGAGAGACCCAGTACTTC. Its translation: CASSSLLETRRGETQYF.

This chain connects TRBV2 to TRBJ2-7, with 10 bases fitting TRBD2. The ends lost 6 bases at V and 6 bases at J; junction bases unmatched: 17. This CDR3 spans 17 amino acids. Germline V gene lookup returns CDR1 SNHLY and CDR2 FYNNEI. CDR3 residues: CASSGNWELAGVSEQYF. The DNA of the CDR3 is TGTGCCAGCAGCGGGAACTGGGAGCTAGCGGGAGTTTCCGAGCAGTACTTC. Full variable domain (rest looked up from reference TRBV2 and TRBJ2-7): EPEVTQTPSHQVTQMGQEVILRCVPISNHLYFYWYRQILGQKVEFLVSFYNNEISEKSEIFDDQFSVERPDGSNFTLKIRSTKLEDSAMYFCASSGNWELAGVSEQYFGPGTRLTVT.

On this clonotype: This may arise from a read error, as a much more abundant clone is one base away. The conserved final phenylalanine or tryptophan is absent from the CDR3, which likely points to a read error. This chain uses TRBV4-1 with TRBJ2-7; TRBD2 agrees at 10 bases. Germline-derived CDR1 and CDR2 are MGHRA and YSYEKL. This CDR3 is 15 amino acids long. Trimming cost V 1 base and J 6 bases; bases outside gene matches: 6. The CDR3 sequence is CASSQAASGRSEQYL. CDR3 in DNA: TGCGCCAGCAGCCAAGCGGCTAGCGGGAGATCCGAGCAGTACCTC.

The V call is TRBV28, the J call TRBJ1-2; D gene ambiguous. CDR1 and CDR2 from the germline V gene are MDHEN and SYDVKM. The CDR3 covers 15 residues. With 5 bases removed from V and 2 bases from J, the gap between germline ends came to 15 bases. The CDR3 nucleotides read TGTGCCAGCAGTAGTGGGATGGAGGAGAACTATGGCTACACCTTC. Translation: CASSSGMEENYGYTF.

Of note for this clonotype: Since a much larger clone is just one base distant, this may be a read error. The CDR3 DNA follows: TGTGCCAGCAGCTTAGAGCCGGGACAGGTCGAAGAGACCCAGTACTTC. It encodes CASSLEPGQVEETQYF. The rearrangement joins TRBV7-9 to TRBJ2-5; 8 bases map to TRBD1. The CDR3 loop spans 16 amino acids. The V segment lost 1 base and the J segment 3 bases; nucleotides outside the gene matches: 7. Germline values: CDR1 SEHNR, CDR2 FQNEAQ (reference sequence). Based on the CDR3 plus reference TRBV7-9 and TRBJ2-5, the full variable domain is DTGVSQNPRHKITKRGQNVTFRCDPISEHNRLYWYRQTLGQGPEFLTYFQNEAQLEKSRLLSDRFSAERPKGSFSTLEIQRTEQGDSAMYLCASSLEPGQVEETQYFGPGTRLLVL.

The V and J genes are TRBV29-1 and TRBJ2-7, with 12 nucleotides matching TRBD2. Germline trimming cut 6 bases from V and 6 bases from J; bases unmatched to any gene: 6. This CDR3 is built from 13 residues. Per germline, CDR1 SQVTM and CDR2 ANQGSEA. CDR3 sequence: CSVRTSGMIEQYF. Written as DNA, the CDR3 is TGCAGCGTCAGGACTAGCGGGATGATCGAGCAGTACTTC.

This clonotype was counted ten times or more. The chain has TRBV9 and TRBJ2-3; D possibly corresponds to TRBD2 (6 bases). CDR1 is SGDLS, CDR2 YYNGEE, per germline. V was cut by 3 bases and J by 2 bases, with 16 bases left in between. CDR3 length: 16 residues. CDR3 sequence (DNA): TGTGCCAGCAGCGAAAATCCCGGGAGCTCCACAGATACGCAGTATTTT. It specifies CASSENPGSSTDTQYF.

This chain joins TRBV20-1 and TRBJ2-3, with TRBD2 matching 12 bases. This CDR3 is built from 21 residues. Germline CDR1 and CDR2: DFQATT and SNEGSKA (reference sequence). J gave up 0 bases and V 7 bases, and 23 bases lay outside the gene matches. The CDR3 DNA reads TGCAGTGTCAACAAATACAGGGCCCGACTAGCGGGGGTTTCTAGCACAGATACGCAGTATTTT. As protein: CSVNKYRARLAGVSSTDTQYF.

This clonotype was detected only a few times. The chain employs TRBV29-1 and TRBJ2-7; D tentatively reads TRBD1 or TRBD2 (5 bases each). V gave up 3 bases and J gave up 0 bases, with 15 bases separating them. Per the germline V gene, CDR1 is SQVTM and CDR2 is ANQGSEA. The length of the CDR3 is 15 residues. DNA for the CDR3: TGCAGCGTTGAGGGGGATAGCGCTAGCTCCTACGAGCAGTACTTC. Amino acids: CSVEGDSASSYEQYF.

Regarding this clonotype: Possible read error: a much larger clone is one base away. This chain joins TRBV9 and TRBJ2-2; D unclear. V lost 1 base, J lost 2 bases, and 0 bases lay in between. This CDR3 contains 12 residues. The germline gives CDR1 SGDLS, CDR2 YYNGEE. The CDR3 reads CASSVNTGELFF. The CDR3 nucleotides read TGTGCCAGCAGCGTAAACACCGGGGAGCTGTTTTTT.

Here the CDR3 reads CASSSRTVEGTDTQYF. The CDR3 region has the DNA TGTGCCAGCAGCTCTCGGACAGTAGAAGGCACAGATACGCAGTATTTT. This rearrangement joins TRBV11-2 to TRBJ2-3, with a possible D match to TRBD1 (6 bases). The V end lost 4 bases, the J end lost 1 base, and 15 bases lay between the germline ends. Germline values: CDR1 SGHAT, CDR2 FQNNGV. This CDR3 is 16 amino acids long.

The chain recombines TRBV4-2 with TRBJ2-7; D possibly corresponds to TRBD1 (6 bases). The CDR3 totals 16 residues. Germline assignment: CDR1 LGHNA and CDR2 YNFKEQ. The germline V and J ends were trimmed by 1 base and 3 bases, with 16 bases remaining between them. The CDR3 sequence is CASSQAKGQLLYEQYF. The CDR3, as DNA: TGTGCCAGCAGCCAAGCTAAAGGACAGTTACTCTACGAGCAGTACTTC.

Of note for this clonotype: This may come from a read error, since a much larger clone is one base off. The chain joins TRBV28 to TRBJ2-7; D unresolved. The CDR3 length is 13 residues. V lost 9 bases and J 0 bases, leaving 12 bases between the germline ends. Per the germline V gene, CDR1 is MDHEN and CDR2 is SYDVKM. This CDR3 reads CASVTESSYEQYF. The CDR3 nucleotides are TGTGCCAGTGTTACAGAAAGCTCCTACGAGCAGTACTTC.